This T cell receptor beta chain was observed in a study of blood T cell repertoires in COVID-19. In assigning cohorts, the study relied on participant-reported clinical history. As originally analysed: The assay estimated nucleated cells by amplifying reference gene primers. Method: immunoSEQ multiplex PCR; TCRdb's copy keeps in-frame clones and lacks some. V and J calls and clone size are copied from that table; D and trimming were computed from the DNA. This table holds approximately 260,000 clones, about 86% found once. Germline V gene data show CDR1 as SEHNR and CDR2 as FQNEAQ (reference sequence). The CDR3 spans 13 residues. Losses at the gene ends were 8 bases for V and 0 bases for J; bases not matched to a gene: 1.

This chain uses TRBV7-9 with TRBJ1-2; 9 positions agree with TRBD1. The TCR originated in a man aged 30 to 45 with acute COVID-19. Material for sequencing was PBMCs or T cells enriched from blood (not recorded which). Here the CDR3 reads CASRQGANYGYTF. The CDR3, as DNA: TGTGCCAGCCGACAGGGGGCTAACTATGGCTACACCTTC.